The 22 T cell receptor beta chains in this list originate from one sample, sequenced in a study. TCRdb reprocessed the RT-PCR reads with MiXCR, giving one entry per CDR3 protein. The sample gives approximately 720,000 distinct CDR3 sequences, 14% of which show up once; 3.6% is in the top ten. The sequenced material came from memory CD4+ T cells from blood. The receptors shown here come from a female donor in good health, serving as a healthy control.

This clonotype was counted a few times. CDR3 protein: CSAMDRGRAGEQFF. The DNA for the CDR3 is TGCAGTGCTATGGACAGGGGGCGGGCCGGTGAGCAGTTCTTC. The chain is built from TRBV20-1 and TRBJ2-1; 11 positions agree with TRBD1. The junction had 8 bases not matched to a gene; V was cut back by 4 bases and J by 9 bases. The CDR3 totals 14 residues. Germline-derived CDR1 and CDR2 are DFQATT and SNEGSKA (reference sequence).

This clonotype was recorded many times. The rearrangement joins TRBV10-3 to TRBJ2-1; TRBD2 aligns across 13 bases. The CDR3 spans 16 residues. Germline CDR1 ENHRY, CDR2 SYGVKD. Unmatched junction bases numbered 1, after V lost 3 bases and J lost 2 bases. The CDR3 loop is CAISDTSGGAYNEQFF. The CDR3 DNA is TGTGCCATCAGTGACACTAGCGGGGGGGCCTACAATGAGCAGTTCTTC.

This clonotype occurred many times. V usage is TRBV6-5 and J usage is TRBJ1-1; tentative D call: TRBD1 (6 bases). Germline V lookup: CDR1 MNHEY, CDR2 SVGAGI. V was trimmed by 0 bases and J by 4 bases, leaving 21 bases between them. CDR3 size: 18 residues. In DNA form, the CDR3 reads TGTGCCAGCAGTTACTCGACTACAGGGCTTTTCGGAAGCACTGAAGCTTTCTTT. It specifies CASSYSTTGLFGSTEAFF.

The chain is built from TRBV5-6 and TRBJ2-5; D unclear. Germline CDR1 SGHDT, CDR2 YYEEEE. V lost 4 bases, J lost 0 bases, and 19 bases lay in between. This CDR3 comprises 17 residues. CDR3 nucleotide sequence: TGTGCCAGCAGCCCGAATTGGCAAGATGGGTACCAAGAGACCCAGTACTTC. Its protein product is CASSPNWQDGYQETQYF.

In its sample, this clonotype was seen many times. This chain connects TRBV10-3 to TRBJ1-2; TRBD1 matches 12 bases. CDR1 ENHRY and CDR2 SYGVKD come from the germline V gene. CDR3 length equals 13 residues. Losses at the gene ends were 11 bases for V and 6 bases for J; bases not matched to a gene: 7. The CDR3 protein is CAHAGTGGDGYTF. CDR3 coding DNA: TGTGCCCACGCGGGGACAGGGGGCGATGGCTACACCTTC.

V and J are TRBV30 and TRBJ1-5; D is ambiguous. The V end lost 3 bases, the J end lost 0 bases, and 12 bases lay between the germline ends. The germline V gene encodes CDR1 GTSNPN and CDR2 SVGIG (reference sequence). The CDR3 is 15 amino acids. As DNA, the CDR3 is TGTGCCTGGAGGGCGTCCCTGGATAGCAATCAGCCCCAGCATTTT. It translates to CAWRASLDSNQPQHF.

There are many counts of this clonotype. A junction end diverges from the germline sequence, so it may reflect a read error. The V call is TRBV24-1, the J call TRBJ2-3; D unresolved. The CDR3 covers 18 residues. Germline CDR1 reads KGHDR; CDR2 reads SFDVKD. CDR3 residues: CATSDLYTTEMSRDTQYF. The CDR3 bases are TGTGCCACCAGTGATTTGTATACAACAGAGATGAGCAGAGATACGCAGTATTTT.

This clonotype was observed a single time. V is TRBV7-2 and J is TRBJ2-7; TRBD2 aligns across 9 bases. Looked up from germline, CDR1 is SGHTA and CDR2 is FQGNSA. V was clipped by 1 base and J by 6 bases; unmatched bases: 7. The length of the CDR3 is 15 residues. CDR3 coding DNA: TGTGCCAGCAGCTTAGGACTAGCGGATAACTTCGAGCAGTACTTC. It codes for CASSLGLADNFEQYF.

V gene TRBV11-2 combines with J gene TRBJ1-6, with 7 bases lining up with TRBD1. J lost 10 bases, V lost 2 bases, and 11 bases had no gene match. There are 16 residues in the CDR3. Germline CDR1 is SGHAT and CDR2 is FQNNGV. The CDR3 sequence is CASSLPFRGLSSPLHF. Written as DNA, the CDR3 is TGTGCCAGCAGCTTACCTTTCAGGGGGTTGAGCTCACCCCTCCACTTT.

In its sample, this clonotype was seen a few times. The chain employs TRBV9 and TRBJ2-7; TRBD2 might be the D (6 bases). The CDR3 has 14 amino acids. CDR1 SGDLS and CDR2 YYNGEE come from the germline V gene. The V gene lost 4 bases and the J gene lost 6 bases, with 17 bases spanning the gap. CDR3 region: CASSLSRVSGEQYF. CDR3 in DNA: TGTGCCAGCAGCCTTTCCCGGGTTAGCGGCGAGCAGTACTTC.

This clonotype appeared a few times. The chain recombines TRBV6-6 with TRBJ2-1, with D perhaps TRBD2 (6 bases). The V end was cut by 7 bases, the J end by 7 bases, with 20 bases between. CDR3 length equals 15 residues. Germline loops: CDR1 MNHNY, CDR2 SVGAGI (reference sequence). CDR3 in amino acids: CASTWGLQMGNEQFF. In DNA, the CDR3 is TGTGCCAGCACCTGGGGACTCCAAATGGGGAATGAGCAGTTCTTC.

This chain links TRBV4-3 with TRBJ2-1; 8 bases match TRBD2. The J segment lost 7 bases and the V segment lost 5 bases, leaving 7 bases of the junction unmatched. CDR3 length: 14 residues. Germline CDR1 reads LGHNA; CDR2 reads YSLEER. For the CDR3, the DNA is TGCGCCAGCAGCACATCCGGACTAGCAAATGAGCAGTTCTTC. Translated, it gives CASSTSGLANEQFF.

This clonotype has a handful of counts. This rearrangement joins TRBV5-1 to TRBJ1-6; D is undetermined. The CDR3 is 17 residues long. Trimming took 0 bases from V and 0 from J, leaving 10 bases between them. Germline CDR1 reads SGHRS; CDR2 reads YFSETQ. CDR3 sequence reads: CASSLEPKSSYNSPLHF. CDR3 sequence (DNA): TGCGCCAGCAGCTTGGAACCCAAGAGCTCCTATAATTCACCCCTCCACTTT.

This chain connects TRBV5-4 to TRBJ1-5, with D possibly being TRBD1 (5 bases). CDR1 is SGHNT and CDR2 is YYREEE in the germline V gene (reference sequence). The V end was cut by 3 bases, the J end by 2 bases, with 9 bases between. CDR3 length equals 14 residues. CDR3 nucleotides: TGTGCCAGCAGCTCCAGGGAGGGCAATCAGCCCCAGCATTTT. It specifies CASSSREGNQPQHF.

In its sample, this clonotype was seen many times. The chain couples TRBV4-2 to TRBJ2-7; TRBD1 or TRBD2 may be the D gene (5 bases each). V lost 8 bases, J lost 2 bases, and 16 bases lay in between. Per the germline V gene, CDR1 is LGHNA and CDR2 is YNFKEQ. The CDR3 spans 14 residues. DNA for the CDR3: TGTGCCAGCTCCCGGGACGCGCTAACCTACGAGCAGTACTTC. Its translation is CASSRDALTYEQYF.

In nucleotides, the CDR3 is TGTGCCAGCAGCTCCCTCCCAGGGACCTATGGCTACACCTTC. Protein product: CASSSLPGTYGYTF. This chain links TRBV7-2 with TRBJ1-2; D perhaps matches TRBD1 (5 bases). Per the germline V gene, CDR1 is SGHTA and CDR2 is FQGNSA. The CDR3 contains 14 residues. V dropped 4 bases and J dropped 4 bases, with 13 bases sitting between them.

V is TRBV2 and J is TRBJ1-4; no firm D call. CDR3 size: 13 residues. The V end was cut by 2 bases, the J end by 4 bases, with 5 bases between. Germline V gene data show CDR1 as SNHLY and CDR2 as FYNNEI. CDR3 amino acids: CASSELDNEKLFF. DNA for the CDR3: TGTGCCAGCAGTGAACTTGATAATGAAAAACTGTTTTTT.

The chain uses TRBV25-1 and TRBJ2-1; possibly TRBD1 or TRBD2 for D (7 bases each). Trimming removed 4 bases from V and 3 bases from J, with 16 bases in between. Germline CDR1 is MGHDK and CDR2 is SYGVNS. The CDR3 runs to 16 residues. CDR3 nucleotides: TGTGCCAGCAGTGCGTACAGGGGCGGGGGCTACAATGAGCAGTTCTTC. This sequence encodes CASSAYRGGGYNEQFF. The full variable domain, its missing parts supplied by reference TRBV25-1 and TRBJ2-1, is EADIYQTPRYLVIGTGKKITLECSQTMGHDKMYWYQQDPGMELHLIHYSYGVNSTEKGDLSSESTVSRIRTEHFPLTLESARPSHTSQYLCASSAYRGGGYNEQFFGPGTRLTVL.

With regard to this clonotype: A much larger clone differs from this one at a single base, so this may be a read error. The rearrangement uses TRBV29-1 and TRBJ2-5; possibly TRBD1 for D (8 bases). CDR1 and CDR2 (germline): SQVTM, ANQGSEA. The CDR3 totals 12 residues. The CDR3 sequence: CSVTGGEDTQYF. CDR3 bases: TGCAGCGTTACAGGGGGGGAAGATACCCAGTACTTC. Variable domain in full (rest from reference TRBV29-1 and TRBJ2-5): SAVISQKPSRDICQRGTSLTIQCQVDSQVTMMFWYRQQPGQSLTLIATANQGSEATYESGFVIDKFPISRPNLTFSTLTVSNMSPEDSSIYLCSVTGGEDTQYFGPGTRLLVL.

In its sample, this clonotype was seen a few times. This chain uses TRBV12-3 or TRBV12-4 with TRBJ1-2; D unclear. Trimming took 2 bases from V and 6 from J, leaving 7 bases between them. This CDR3 has 12 residues. The chain's CDR3 is CASSLRPNGYTF. The CDR3 DNA reads as TGTGCCAGCAGTTTAAGGCCGAATGGCTACACCTTC.

This clonotype appeared a few times. The chain recombines TRBV4-1 with TRBJ2-3; the match to TRBD2 covers 8 bases. This CDR3 is built from 17 residues. Germline CDR1 reads MGHRA; CDR2 reads YSYEKL. The junction had 10 bases not matched to a gene; V was cut back by 0 bases and J by 5 bases. The CDR3 protein is CASSQEKSSGSKDTQYF. As DNA, the CDR3 is TGCGCCAGCAGCCAAGAAAAGTCAAGCGGGAGTAAAGATACGCAGTATTTT.

This clonotype was picked up many times. This sequence joins TRBV6-2 or TRBV6-3 and TRBJ2-1; 15 nucleotides match TRBD2. V shed 5 bases, J shed 5 bases, and the junction held 13 bases outside the gene matches. The germline V gene has CDR1 MNHEY and CDR2 SVGEGT. The CDR3 is 19 residues long. CDR3 loop: CASSPPPGLAGGWDNEQFF. The CDR3 region has the DNA TGTGCCAGCAGTCCTCCTCCGGGACTAGCGGGAGGTTGGGACAATGAGCAGTTCTTC.